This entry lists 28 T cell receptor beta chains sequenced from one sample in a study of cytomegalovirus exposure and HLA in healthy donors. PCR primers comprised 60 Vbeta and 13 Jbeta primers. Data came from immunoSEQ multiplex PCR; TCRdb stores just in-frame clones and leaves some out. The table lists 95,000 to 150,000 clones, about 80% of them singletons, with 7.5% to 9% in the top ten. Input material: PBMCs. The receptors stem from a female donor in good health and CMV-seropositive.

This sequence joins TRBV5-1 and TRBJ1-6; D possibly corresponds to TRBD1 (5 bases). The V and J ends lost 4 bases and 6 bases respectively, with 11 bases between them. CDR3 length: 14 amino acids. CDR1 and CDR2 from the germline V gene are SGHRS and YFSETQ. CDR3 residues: CASSLDSLNSPLHF. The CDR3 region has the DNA TGCGCCAGCAGCCTAGACAGCCTTAATTCACCCCTCCACTTT. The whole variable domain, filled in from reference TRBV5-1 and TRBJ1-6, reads KAGVTQTPRYLIKTRGQQVTLSCSPISGHRSVSWYQQTPGQGLQFLFEYFSETQRNKGNFPGRFSGRQFSNSRSEMNVSTLELGDSALYLCASSLDSLNSPLHFGNGTRLTVT.

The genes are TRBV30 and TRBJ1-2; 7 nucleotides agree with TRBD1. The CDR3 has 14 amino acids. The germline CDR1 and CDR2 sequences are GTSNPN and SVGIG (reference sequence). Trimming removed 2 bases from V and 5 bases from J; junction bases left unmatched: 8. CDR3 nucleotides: TGTGCCTGGAGTCCGGGACAGAGAAGTTATGGCTACACCTTC. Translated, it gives CAWSPGQRSYGYTF.

CDR3 in DNA: TGTGCCAGCTCACCACCGGAACAGTCCTACGAGCAGTACTTC. It translates to CASSPPEQSYEQYF. The chain has TRBV18 and TRBJ2-7; no definite D call. The V gene lost 0 bases and the J gene lost 1 base, with 7 bases spanning the gap. This CDR3 is 14 amino acids long. CDR1 is KGHSH, CDR2 LQKENI, per germline.

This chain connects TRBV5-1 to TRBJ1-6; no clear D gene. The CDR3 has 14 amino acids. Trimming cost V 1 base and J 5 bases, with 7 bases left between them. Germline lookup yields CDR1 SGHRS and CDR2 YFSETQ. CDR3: CASSLPSDNSPLHF. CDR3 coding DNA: TGCGCCAGCAGCTTGCCCAGCGATAATTCACCCCTCCACTTT.

The CDR3 DNA follows: TGTGCCAGCAGCTTGGAGGGAGATGAGCAGTTCTTC. It translates to CASSLEGDEQFF. The rearrangement joins TRBV5-8 to TRBJ2-1; maybe TRBD2 (5 bases). This CDR3 spans 12 amino acids. Germline assignment: CDR1 SGHTS and CDR2 YDEGEE. Trimming took 0 bases from V and 8 from J, leaving 6 bases between them.

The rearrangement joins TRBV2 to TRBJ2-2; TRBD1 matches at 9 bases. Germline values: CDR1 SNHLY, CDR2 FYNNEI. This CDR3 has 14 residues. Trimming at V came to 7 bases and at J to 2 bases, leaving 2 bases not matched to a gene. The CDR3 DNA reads TGTGCCAGCAAGGGACAGGGAAACACCGGGGAGCTGTTTTTT. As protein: CASKGQGNTGELFF.

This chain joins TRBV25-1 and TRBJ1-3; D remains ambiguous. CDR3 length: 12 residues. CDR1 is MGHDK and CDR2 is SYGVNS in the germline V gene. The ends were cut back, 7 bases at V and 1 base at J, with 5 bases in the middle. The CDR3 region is CASNMSGNTIYF. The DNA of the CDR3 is TGTGCCAGCAATATGTCTGGAAACACCATATATTTT.

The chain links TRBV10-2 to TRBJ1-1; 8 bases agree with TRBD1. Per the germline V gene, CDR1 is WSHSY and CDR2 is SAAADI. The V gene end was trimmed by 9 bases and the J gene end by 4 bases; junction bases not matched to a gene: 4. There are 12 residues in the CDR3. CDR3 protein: CASQGTGTEAFF. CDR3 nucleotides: TGCGCCAGTCAGGGGACAGGCACTGAAGCTTTCTTT.

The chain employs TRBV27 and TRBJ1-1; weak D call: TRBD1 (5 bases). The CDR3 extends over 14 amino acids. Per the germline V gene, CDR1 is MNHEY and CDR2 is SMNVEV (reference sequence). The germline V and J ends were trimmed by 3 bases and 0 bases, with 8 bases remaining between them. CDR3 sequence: CASSLGLMNTEAFF. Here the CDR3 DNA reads TGTGCCAGCAGTTTGGGACTGATGAACACTGAAGCTTTCTTT.

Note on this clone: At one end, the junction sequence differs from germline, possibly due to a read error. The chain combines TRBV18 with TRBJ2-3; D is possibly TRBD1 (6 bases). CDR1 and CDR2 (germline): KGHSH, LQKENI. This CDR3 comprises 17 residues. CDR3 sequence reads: CASSPPQSAQGTDTQYF. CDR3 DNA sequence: TGTGCCAGCTCCCCACCTCAGTCCGCCCAGGGGACAGATACGCAGTATTTT.

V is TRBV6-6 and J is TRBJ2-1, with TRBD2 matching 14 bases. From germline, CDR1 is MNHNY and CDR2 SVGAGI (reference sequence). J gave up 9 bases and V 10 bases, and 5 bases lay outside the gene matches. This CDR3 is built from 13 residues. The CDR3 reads CATRLAGGSEQFF. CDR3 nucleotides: TGTGCCACCCGACTAGCGGGGGGGAGTGAGCAGTTCTTC.

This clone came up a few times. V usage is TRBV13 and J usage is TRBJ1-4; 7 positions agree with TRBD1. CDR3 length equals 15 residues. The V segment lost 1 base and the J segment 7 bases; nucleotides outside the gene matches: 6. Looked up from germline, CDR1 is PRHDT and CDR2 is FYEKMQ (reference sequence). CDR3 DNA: TGTGCCAGCAGCTTAGACGGCAGGGGGGCTGAAAAACTGTTTTTT. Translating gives CASSLDGRGAEKLFF.

The CDR3: CASSTQENTEAFF. The DNA for the CDR3 is TGTGCCAGCAGCACACAGGAGAACACTGAAGCTTTCTTT. The gene calls are TRBV7-2 and TRBJ1-1, with a possible D match to TRBD1 (5 bases). Per the germline V gene, CDR1 is SGHTA and CDR2 is FQGNSA. Trimming took 5 bases from V and 1 from J, leaving 8 bases between them. The CDR3 length is 13 residues. Together with reference TRBV7-2 and TRBJ1-1, the CDR3 gives the full variable domain: GAGVSQSPSNKVTEKGKDVELRCDPISGHTALYWYRQSLGQGLEFLIYFQGNSAPDKSGLPSDRFSAERTGGSVSTLTIQRTQQEDSAVYLCASSTQENTEAFFGQGTRLTVV.

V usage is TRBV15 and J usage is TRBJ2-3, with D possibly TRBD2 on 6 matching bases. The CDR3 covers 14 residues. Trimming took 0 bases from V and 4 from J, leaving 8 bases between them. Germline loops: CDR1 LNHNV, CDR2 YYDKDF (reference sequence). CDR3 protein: CATSRDPGADTQYF. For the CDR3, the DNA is TGTGCCACCAGCAGAGATCCGGGGGCAGATACGCAGTATTTT.

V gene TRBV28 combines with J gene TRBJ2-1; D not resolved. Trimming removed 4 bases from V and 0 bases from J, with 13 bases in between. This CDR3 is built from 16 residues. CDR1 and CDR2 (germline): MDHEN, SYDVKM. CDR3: CASSSAATDSYNEQFF. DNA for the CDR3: TGTGCCAGCAGTTCGGCCGCAACAGACTCCTACAATGAGCAGTTCTTC.

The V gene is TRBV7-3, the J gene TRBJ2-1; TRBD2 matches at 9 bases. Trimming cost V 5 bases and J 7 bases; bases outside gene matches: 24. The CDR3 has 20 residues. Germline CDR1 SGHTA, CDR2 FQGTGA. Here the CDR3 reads CASSLTGVAGDKGGQNEQFF. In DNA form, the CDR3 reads TGTGCCAGCAGCCTCACCGGGGTAGCGGGGGACAAGGGTGGTCAAAATGAGCAGTTCTTC.

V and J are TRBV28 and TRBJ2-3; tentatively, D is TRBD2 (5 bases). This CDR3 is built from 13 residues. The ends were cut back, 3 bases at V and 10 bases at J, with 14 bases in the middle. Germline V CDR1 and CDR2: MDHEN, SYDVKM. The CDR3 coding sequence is TGTGCCAGCAGTTTGTCTAGCCTCGTAGCGCAGTATTTT. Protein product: CASSLSSLVAQYF. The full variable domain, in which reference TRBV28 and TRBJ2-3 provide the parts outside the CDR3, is DVKVTQSSRYLVKRTGEKVFLECVQDMDHENMFWYRQDPGLGLRLIYFSYDVKMKEKGDIPEGYSVSREKKERFSLILESASTNQTSMYLCASSLSSLVAQYFGPGTRLTVL.

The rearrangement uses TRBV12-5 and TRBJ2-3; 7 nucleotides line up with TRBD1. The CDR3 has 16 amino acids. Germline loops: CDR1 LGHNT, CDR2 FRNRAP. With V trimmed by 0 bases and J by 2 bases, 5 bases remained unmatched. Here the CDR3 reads CASGLVVGGPTDTQYF. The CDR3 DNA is TGTGCTAGTGGTTTGGTAGTAGGGGGCCCCACAGATACGCAGTATTTT.

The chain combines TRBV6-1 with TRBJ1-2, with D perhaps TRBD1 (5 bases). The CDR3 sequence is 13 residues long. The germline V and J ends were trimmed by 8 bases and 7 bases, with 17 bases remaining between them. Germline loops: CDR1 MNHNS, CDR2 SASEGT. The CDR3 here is CASQVGGASGYTF. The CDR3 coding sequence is TGTGCCAGCCAGGTGGGGGGAGCAAGTGGCTACACCTTC.

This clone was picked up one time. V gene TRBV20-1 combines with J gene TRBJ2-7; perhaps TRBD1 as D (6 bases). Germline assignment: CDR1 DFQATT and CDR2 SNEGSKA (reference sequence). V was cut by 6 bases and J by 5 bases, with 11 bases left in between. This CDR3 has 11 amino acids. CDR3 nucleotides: TGCAGTGCCAACAGGGCCGACGAGCAGTACTTC. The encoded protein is CSANRADEQYF.

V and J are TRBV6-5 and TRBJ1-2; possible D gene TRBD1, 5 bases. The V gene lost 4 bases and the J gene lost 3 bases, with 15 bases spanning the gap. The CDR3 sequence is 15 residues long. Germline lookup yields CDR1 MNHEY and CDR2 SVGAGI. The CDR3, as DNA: TGTGCCAGCAGTTGGTCGATCGCGGGGGACTATGGCTACACCTTC. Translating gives CASSWSIAGDYGYTF.

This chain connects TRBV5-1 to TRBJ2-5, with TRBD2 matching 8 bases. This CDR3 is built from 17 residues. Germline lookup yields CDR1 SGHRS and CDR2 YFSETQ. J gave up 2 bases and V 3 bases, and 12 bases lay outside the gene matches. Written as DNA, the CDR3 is TGCGCCAGCAGCTGGGGTTGGTTAGCGGGGTTGCAAGAGACCCAGTACTTC. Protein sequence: CASSWGWLAGLQETQYF.

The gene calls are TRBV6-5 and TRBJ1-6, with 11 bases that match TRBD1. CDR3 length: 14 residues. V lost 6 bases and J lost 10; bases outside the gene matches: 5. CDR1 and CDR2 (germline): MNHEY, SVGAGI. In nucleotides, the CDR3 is TGTGCCAGCAGCCCGGGACAGGGGGTATCACCCCTCCACTTT. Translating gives CASSPGQGVSPLHF.

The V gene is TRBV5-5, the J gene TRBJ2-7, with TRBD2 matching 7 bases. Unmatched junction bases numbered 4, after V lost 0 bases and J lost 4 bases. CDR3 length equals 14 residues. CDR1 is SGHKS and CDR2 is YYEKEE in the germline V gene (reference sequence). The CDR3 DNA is TGTGCCAGCAGCTTGGCGCGGGGGAGGTACGAGCAGTACTTC. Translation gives CASSLARGRYEQYF.

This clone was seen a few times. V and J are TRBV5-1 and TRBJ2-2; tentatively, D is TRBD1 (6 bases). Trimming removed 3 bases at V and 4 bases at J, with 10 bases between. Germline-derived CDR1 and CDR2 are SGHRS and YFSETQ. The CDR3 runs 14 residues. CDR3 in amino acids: CASSSTGFTGELFF. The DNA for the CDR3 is TGCGCCAGCAGCTCCACAGGGTTCACCGGGGAGCTGTTTTTT.

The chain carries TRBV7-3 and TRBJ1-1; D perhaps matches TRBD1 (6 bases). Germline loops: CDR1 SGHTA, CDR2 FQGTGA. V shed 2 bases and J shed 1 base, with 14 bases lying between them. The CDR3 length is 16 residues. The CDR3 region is CASSLGSRGQNTEAFF. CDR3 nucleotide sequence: TGTGCCAGCAGCTTAGGAAGCAGGGGCCAGAACACTGAAGCTTTCTTT.

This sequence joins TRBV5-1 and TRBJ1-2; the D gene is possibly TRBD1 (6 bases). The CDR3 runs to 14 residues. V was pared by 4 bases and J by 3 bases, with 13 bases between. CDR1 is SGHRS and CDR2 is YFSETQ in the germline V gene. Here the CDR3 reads CASSLDSPDYGYTF. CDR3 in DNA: TGCGCCAGCAGCCTGGACAGTCCCGACTATGGCTACACCTTC.

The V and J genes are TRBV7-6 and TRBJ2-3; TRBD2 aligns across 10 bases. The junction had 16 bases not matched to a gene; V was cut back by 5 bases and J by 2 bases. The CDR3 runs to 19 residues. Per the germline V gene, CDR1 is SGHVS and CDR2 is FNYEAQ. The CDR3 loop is CASSGPRTGTSEPTDTQYF. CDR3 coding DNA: TGTGCCAGCAGCGGGCCTAGAACCGGGACTAGCGAACCCACAGATACGCAGTATTTT.